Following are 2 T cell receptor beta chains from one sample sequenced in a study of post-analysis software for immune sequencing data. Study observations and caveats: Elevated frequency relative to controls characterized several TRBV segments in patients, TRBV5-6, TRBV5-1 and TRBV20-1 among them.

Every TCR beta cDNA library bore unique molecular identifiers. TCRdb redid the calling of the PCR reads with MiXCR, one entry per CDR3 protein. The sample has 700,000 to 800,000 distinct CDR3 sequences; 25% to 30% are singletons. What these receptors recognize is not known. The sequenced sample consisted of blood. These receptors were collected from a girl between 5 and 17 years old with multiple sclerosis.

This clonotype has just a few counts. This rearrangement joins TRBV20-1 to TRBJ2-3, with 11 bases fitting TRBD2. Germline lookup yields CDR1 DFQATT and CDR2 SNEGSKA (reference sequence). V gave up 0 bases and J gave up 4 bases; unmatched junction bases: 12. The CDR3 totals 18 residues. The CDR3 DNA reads TGCAGTGCTAGAGATGTACTAGCGGGGGCTTATCTTTCAGATACGCAGTATTTT. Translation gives CSARDVLAGAYLSDTQYF.

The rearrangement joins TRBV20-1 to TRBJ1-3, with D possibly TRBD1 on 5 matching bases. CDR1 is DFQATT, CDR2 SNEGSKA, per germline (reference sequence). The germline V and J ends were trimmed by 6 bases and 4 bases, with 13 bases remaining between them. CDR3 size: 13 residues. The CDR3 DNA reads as TGCAGTGCGAGGGTGGGGCGGGGAAACACCATATATTTT. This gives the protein CSARVGRGNTIYF.